Included here is one TCR beta chain sequence, with context. This sample was included in a study of T cell changes during pregnancy in multiple sclerosis. Germline V gives CDR1 MDHEN, CDR2 SYDVKM. The V and J ends lost 7 bases and 5 bases, in that order; junction bases with no gene match: 5. This CDR3 has 13 residues. Only in-frame clones appear in the TCRdb table, and some are missing; sequencing was by immunoSEQ multiplex PCR. The sample lists 85,000 to 100,000 clones; roughly 90% were seen once. The chain employs TRBV28 and TRBJ2-5, with TRBD1 matching over 9 bases. The receptor was derived from a female donor with multiple sclerosis, enrolled in a pregnancy study. The source was peripheral blood, collected in the first trimester of pregnancy. CDR3 sequence: CASTPTGGETQYF. The CDR3 DNA reads TGTGCCAGCACCCCGACAGGGGGGGAGACCCAGTACTTC. Supplemented by reference TRBV28 and TRBJ2-5, the full variable domain reads DVKVTQSSRYLVKRTGEKVFLECVQDMDHENMFWYRQDPGLGLRLIYFSYDVKMKEKGDIPEGYSVSREKKERFSLILESASTNQTSMYLCASTPTGGETQYFGPGTRLLVL.